Sequencing of this T cell receptor (beta chain) was carried out in a study of cytomegalovirus exposure and HLA in healthy donors. Whole-study context: Both the roughly 120 validation repertoires and the 600 to 750 first-cohort repertoires used the same platform, as reported by a later analysis.

V shed 4 bases, J shed 6 bases, and the junction held 8 bases outside the gene matches. The CDR3 loop spans 15 amino acids. Study-wide findings and caveats: The authors enumerated over 150 TCR beta chains as linked to cytomegalovirus. High sensitivity and specificity were reportedly achieved when the classifier diagnosed cytomegalovirus status. CMV antigen specificity was confirmed in vitro for a few CMV-associated chains.

In regard to this clone: What it binds is unknown.

Clones were sequenced by immunoSEQ multiplex PCR, and TCRdb holds only the in-frame ones, with some missing. Of some 140,000 clones detected, approximately 87% appear once; the ten largest clones hold about 2.7%. This receptor was obtained from a young man in good health and CMV-seronegative. The sample taken for sequencing was PBMCs. The chain has TRBV23-1 and TRBJ2-3; TRBD2 agrees at 9 bases. TRBV23-1 has ORF status, its function being uncertain. CDR3 residues: CASSPRGGLADTQYF. Written as DNA, the CDR3 is TGCGCCAGCAGTCCGCGGGGGGGCTTAGCGGATACGCAGTATTTT.